This TCR beta chain originates from a study of CD8+ T cells in alopecia areata (dated by TCRdb to 2016 to 2019). Turning to the overall study: The treated patients, all with moderate-to-severe alopecia areata, were enrolled in an open-label pilot trial of oral tofacitinib given at 5 to 10 mg twice daily. immunoSEQ multiplex PCR using 35 Vbeta forward primers and 13 Jbeta reverse primers was used to amplify TCRbeta CDR3 regions. Tofacitinib was given for 6 to 18 months, followed by 6 months of follow-up off drug to assess delayed response and recurrence. On the human side, TCRbeta sequencing was run on scalp tissue and on sorted CD4+ and CD8+ peripheral blood T cells from healthy controls and from alopecia areata patients with either patchy or totalis/universalis disease. To study T cell clonal expansion in alopecia areata, the researchers applied high-throughput TCRbeta sequencing to both the C3H/HeJ mouse model and human patients. The RNA source kit depended on sample type: the PAXgene miRNA kit for fixed scalp, the miRNeasy kit for PBMCs, and the RNeasy kit for mouse skin. Scalp clonality was compared across normal scalp (n=4), patchy alopecia areata scalp (n=8), and alopecia totalis/universalis scalp (n=8). Biopsies were taken from tofacitinib-treated patients at baseline and again at 4 and 24 weeks into treatment, and several of those patients also had a later scalp biopsy. Results the study describes overall, beyond this receptor: Unlike mouse skin, which is dominated by gammadelta T cells, normal human skin has resident alphabeta T cells that are also sequenced, and this complicates analysis of the scalp TCR repertoire. TCR sequences shared between patients were less clear than in mice, possibly partly because of HLA diversity in the patient population. Lesional scalp, especially in alopecia totalis/universalis, showed higher clonality and more expanded CD8+ clones than normal scalp, suggesting antigenic drive.

The time point tag for this specimen amounts to: baseline before oral tofacitinib. Peripheral blood and lesional scalp punch biopsies were obtained from patients with alopecia areata. PBMCs were isolated by density centrifugation and stained for CD3, CD4 and CD8, after which CD4+ and CD8+ T cells were sorted on a FACSAria. This clone turned up a few times. It has no known antigen specificity. Nothing much larger sits one base from this clone, and base qualities are not available. V was cut back by 5 bases and J by 1 base, leaving a gap of 8 bases between them. Measured from the cysteine to the phenylalanine, the CDR3 is 14 residues long. Left in the record is the CDR3 DNA by itself, 42 bases read in frame from the first base. The CDR1 and CDR2 encoded by the germline V gene are SGHTA and FQGNSA. Receptor amplification or capture employed the immunoSEQ multiplex PCR assay. RNA was extracted from all samples and reverse transcribed into cDNA as template for TCR sequencing. First-strand cDNA was synthesized with SuperScript III using a 2:1 mix of oligo-dT and random hexamers. A synthetic immune receptor repertoire was used to measure amplification bias, and any remaining bias was corrected computationally. In the paper's pipeline: Raw reads were preprocessed to remove errors, and CDR3 was defined according to IMGT conventions as the region from the conserved cysteine to phenylalanine. Clonality was computed by normalizing Shannon entropy by log2 of the number of productive unique TCRs and subtracting the result from 1. Scalp TCRbeta sequences were cross-referenced with sorted blood CD4 and CD8 repertoires so that the CD4 or CD8 identity of scalp clones could be inferred. TCRdb stores this immuneACCESS table with in-frame sequences only. Part of the clones is absent; in the studies checked, under half of the shortfall reflects unresolved V genes, and no reason is known for the rest. V, J and clone size were drawn from that table, and D and trimming were deduced from the DNA. Across this sample there are some 130,000 clones, with around 49% seen only once. Around a sixth of the sample is in the top ten clones.

This specimen was CD8+ T cells sorted from blood, taken at week 0. This chain joins TRBV7-2 to TRBJ2-2; TRBD1 might be the D gene, on 6 matching bases. This TCR came from a human donor with alopecia areata. The DNA reads TGTGCCAGCAGCCCAGGGGTGAACACCGGGGAGCTGTTTTTT. This gives the protein CASSPGVNTGELFF.